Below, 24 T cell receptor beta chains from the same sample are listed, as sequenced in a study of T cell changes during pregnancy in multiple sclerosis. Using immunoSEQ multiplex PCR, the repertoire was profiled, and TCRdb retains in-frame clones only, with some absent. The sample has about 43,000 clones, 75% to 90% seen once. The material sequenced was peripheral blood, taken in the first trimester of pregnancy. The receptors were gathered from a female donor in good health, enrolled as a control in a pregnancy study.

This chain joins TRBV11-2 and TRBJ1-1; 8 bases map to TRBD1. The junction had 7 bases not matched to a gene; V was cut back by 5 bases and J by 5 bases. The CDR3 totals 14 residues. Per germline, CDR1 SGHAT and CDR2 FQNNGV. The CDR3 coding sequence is TGTGCCAGCAGCACGAGACAGGGGAAGACTGAAGCTTTCTTT. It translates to CASSTRQGKTEAFF.

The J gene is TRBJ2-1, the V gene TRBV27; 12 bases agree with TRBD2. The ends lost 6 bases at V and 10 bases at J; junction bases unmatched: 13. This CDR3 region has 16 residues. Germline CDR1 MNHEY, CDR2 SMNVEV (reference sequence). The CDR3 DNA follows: TGTGCCAGCAGCTCCGGACTAGCGGGGCCATATGGGGAGCAGTTCTTC. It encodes CASSSGLAGPYGEQFF.

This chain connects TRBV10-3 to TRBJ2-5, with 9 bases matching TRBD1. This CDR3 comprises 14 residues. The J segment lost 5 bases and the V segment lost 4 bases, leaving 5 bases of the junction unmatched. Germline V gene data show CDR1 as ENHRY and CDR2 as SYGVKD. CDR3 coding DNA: TGTGCCATCAGTGCGGACAGGGGAGGGGAGACCCAGTACTTC. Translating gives CAISADRGGETQYF.

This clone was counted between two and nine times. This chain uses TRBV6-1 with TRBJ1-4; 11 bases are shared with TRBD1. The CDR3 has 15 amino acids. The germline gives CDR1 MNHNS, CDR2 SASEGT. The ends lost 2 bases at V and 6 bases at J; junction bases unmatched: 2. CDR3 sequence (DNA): TGTGCCAGCAGTGAACGGACAGGGGGCTATGAAAAACTGTTTTTT. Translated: CASSERTGGYEKLFF.

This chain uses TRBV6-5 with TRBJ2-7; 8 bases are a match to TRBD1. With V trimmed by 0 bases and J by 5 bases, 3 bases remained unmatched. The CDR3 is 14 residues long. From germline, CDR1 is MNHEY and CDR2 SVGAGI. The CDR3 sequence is CASSYSTGVDEQYF. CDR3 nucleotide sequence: TGTGCCAGCAGTTACTCGACAGGGGTCGACGAGCAGTACTTC.

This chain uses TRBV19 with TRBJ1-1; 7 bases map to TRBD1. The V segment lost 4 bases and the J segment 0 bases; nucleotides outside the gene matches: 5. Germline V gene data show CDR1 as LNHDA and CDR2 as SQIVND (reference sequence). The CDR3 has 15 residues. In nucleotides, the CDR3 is TGTGCCAGTAGTACACCACAGGGGTTGAACACTGAAGCTTTCTTT. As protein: CASSTPQGLNTEAFF.

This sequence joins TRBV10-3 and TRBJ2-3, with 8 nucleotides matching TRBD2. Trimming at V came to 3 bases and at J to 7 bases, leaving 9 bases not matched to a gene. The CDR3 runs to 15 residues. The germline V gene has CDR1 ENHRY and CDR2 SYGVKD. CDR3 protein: CAISDQGLGMNTQYF. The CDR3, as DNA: TGTGCCATCAGTGACCAGGGACTAGGTATGAATACGCAGTATTTT.

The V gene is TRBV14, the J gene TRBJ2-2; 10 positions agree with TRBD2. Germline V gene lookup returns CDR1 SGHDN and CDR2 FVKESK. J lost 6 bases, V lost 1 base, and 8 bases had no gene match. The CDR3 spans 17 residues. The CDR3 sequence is CASSQGRLAGAAGELFF. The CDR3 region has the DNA TGTGCCAGCAGCCAAGGCAGGCTAGCGGGAGCAGCCGGGGAGCTGTTTTTT. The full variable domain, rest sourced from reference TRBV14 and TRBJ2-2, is EAGVTQFPSHSVIEKGQTVTLRCDPISGHDNLYWYRRVMGKEIKFLLHFVKESKQDESGMPNNRFLAERTGGTYSTLKVQPAELEDSGVYFCASSQGRLAGAAGELFFGEGSRLTVL.

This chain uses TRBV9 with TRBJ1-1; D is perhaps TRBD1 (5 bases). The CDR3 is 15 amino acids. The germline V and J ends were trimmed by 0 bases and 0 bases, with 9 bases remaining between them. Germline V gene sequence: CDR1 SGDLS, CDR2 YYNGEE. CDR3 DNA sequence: TGTGCCAGCAGCGTAGGGGGGGGGATGAACACTGAAGCTTTCTTT. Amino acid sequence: CASSVGGGMNTEAFF.

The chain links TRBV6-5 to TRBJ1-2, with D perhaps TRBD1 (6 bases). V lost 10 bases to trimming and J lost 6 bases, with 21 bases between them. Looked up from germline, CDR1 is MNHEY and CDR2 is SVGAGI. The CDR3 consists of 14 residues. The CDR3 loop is CATWEHTGLDGYTF. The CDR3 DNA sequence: TGTGCCACCTGGGAGCACACAGGGCTCGATGGCTACACCTTC.

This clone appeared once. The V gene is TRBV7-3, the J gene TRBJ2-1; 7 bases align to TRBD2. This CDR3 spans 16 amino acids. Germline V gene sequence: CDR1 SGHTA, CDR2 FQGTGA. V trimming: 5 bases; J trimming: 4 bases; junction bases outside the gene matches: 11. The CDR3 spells CASSLAAVPNYNEQFF. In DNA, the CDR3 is TGTGCCAGCAGCCTAGCGGCCGTCCCAAATTACAATGAGCAGTTCTTC.

This chain's CDR3 is CAISDDRGQYEQYF. The CDR3 DNA sequence: TGTGCCATCAGTGACGACAGGGGACAATACGAGCAGTACTTC. The V call is TRBV10-3, the J call TRBJ2-7, with 8 bases aligning to TRBD1. The CDR3 contains 14 residues. Trimming at V came to 3 bases and at J to 4 bases, leaving 5 bases not matched to a gene. Germline lookup yields CDR1 ENHRY and CDR2 SYGVKD.

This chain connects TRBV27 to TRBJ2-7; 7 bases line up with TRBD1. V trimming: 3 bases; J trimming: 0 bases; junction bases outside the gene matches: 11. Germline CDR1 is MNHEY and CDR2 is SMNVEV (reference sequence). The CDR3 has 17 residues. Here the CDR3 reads CASSFSGQPRTSYEQYF. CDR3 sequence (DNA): TGTGCCAGCAGTTTCTCGGGACAGCCCCGCACCTCCTACGAGCAGTACTTC.

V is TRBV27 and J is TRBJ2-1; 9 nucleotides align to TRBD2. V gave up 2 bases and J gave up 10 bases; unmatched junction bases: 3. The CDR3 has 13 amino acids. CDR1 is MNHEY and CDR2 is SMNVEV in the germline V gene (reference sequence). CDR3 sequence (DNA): TGTGCCAGCAGTTTAGAAGCGGGGGGCGAGCAGTTCTTC. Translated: CASSLEAGGEQFF.

The CDR3 bases are TGTGCCAGCAGCTTTTTGGCCGCGGCCGAAGCTTTCTTT. Its translation: CASSFLAAAEAFF. The chain links TRBV5-8 to TRBJ1-1, with D hard to call. The CDR3 is 13 amino acids. Germline V CDR1 and CDR2: SGHTS, YDEGEE. V lost 2 bases, J lost 8 bases, and 13 bases lay in between.

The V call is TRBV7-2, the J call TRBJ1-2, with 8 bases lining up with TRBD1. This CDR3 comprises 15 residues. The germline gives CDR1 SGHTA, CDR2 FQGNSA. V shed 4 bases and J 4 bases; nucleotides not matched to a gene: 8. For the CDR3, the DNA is TGTGCCAGCAGCTCTCGGACAGGGCCTGCCTATGGCTACACCTTC. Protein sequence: CASSSRTGPAYGYTF.

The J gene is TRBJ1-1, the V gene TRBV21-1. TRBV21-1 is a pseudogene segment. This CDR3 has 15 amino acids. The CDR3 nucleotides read TGTGCCAGCAGCAATCGAGCCCCGGGGGGCACTGAAGCTTTCTTT. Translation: CASSNRAPGGTEAFF.

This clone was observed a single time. This chain's CDR3 is CASSLGTGGYGYTF. CDR3 nucleotide sequence: TGTGCCAGCAGCTTAGGGACAGGGGGCTATGGCTACACCTTC. V usage is TRBV11-2 and J usage is TRBJ1-2; 10 bases line up with TRBD1. Looked up from germline, CDR1 is SGHAT and CDR2 is FQNNGV. Trimming removed 1 base from V and 4 bases from J; junction bases left unmatched: 0. This CDR3 spans 14 amino acids. Drawing the rest from reference TRBV11-2 and TRBJ1-2, the complete variable domain is EAGVAQSPRYKIIEKRQSVAFWCNPISGHATLYWYQQILGQGPKLLIQFQNNGVVDDSQLPKDRFSAERLKGVDSTLKIQPAKLEDSAVYLCASSLGTGGYGYTFGSGTRLTVV.

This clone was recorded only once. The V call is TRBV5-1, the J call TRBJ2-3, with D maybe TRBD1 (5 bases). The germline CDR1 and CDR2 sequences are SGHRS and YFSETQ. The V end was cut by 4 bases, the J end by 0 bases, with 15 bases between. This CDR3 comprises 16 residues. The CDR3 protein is CASSQGIGSSTDTQYF. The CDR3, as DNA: TGCGCCAGCAGCCAGGGCATCGGCAGCAGCACAGATACGCAGTATTTT. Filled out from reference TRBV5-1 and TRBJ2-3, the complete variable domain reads KAGVTQTPRYLIKTRGQQVTLSCSPISGHRSVSWYQQTPGQGLQFLFEYFSETQRNKGNFPGRFSGRQFSNSRSEMNVSTLELGDSALYLCASSQGIGSSTDTQYFGPGTRLTVL.

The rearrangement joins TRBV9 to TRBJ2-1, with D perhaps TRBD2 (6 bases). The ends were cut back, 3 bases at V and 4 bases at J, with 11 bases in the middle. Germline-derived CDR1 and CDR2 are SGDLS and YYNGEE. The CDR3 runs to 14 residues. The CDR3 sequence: CASSATGGYNEQFF. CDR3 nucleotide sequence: TGTGCCAGCAGCGCGACTGGAGGGTACAATGAGCAGTTCTTC.

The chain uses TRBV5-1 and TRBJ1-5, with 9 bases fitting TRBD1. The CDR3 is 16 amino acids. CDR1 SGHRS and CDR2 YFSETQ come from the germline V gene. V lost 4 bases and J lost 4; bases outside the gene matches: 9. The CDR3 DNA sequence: TGCGCCAGCAGCGGATCCGGGACAGGGTTTAATCAGCCCCAGCATTTT. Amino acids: CASSGSGTGFNQPQHF.

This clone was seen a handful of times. The CDR3 is CASSTRRGTEAFF. In DNA form, the CDR3 reads TGTGCCAGCAGCACCCGACGGGGTACTGAAGCTTTCTTT. The chain combines TRBV11-1 with TRBJ1-1; the D is unclear. Trimming pared 5 bases from V and 5 bases from J, leaving 12 bases between. Per the germline V gene, CDR1 is SGHAT and CDR2 is FQDESV (reference sequence). CDR3 length equals 13 residues. The full variable domain, its missing parts supplied by reference TRBV11-1 and TRBJ1-1, is EAEVAQSPRYKITEKSQAVAFWCDPISGHATLYWYRQILGQGPELLVQFQDESVVDDSQLPKDRFSAERLKGVDSTLKIQPAELGDSAMYLCASSTRRGTEAFFGQGTRLTVV.

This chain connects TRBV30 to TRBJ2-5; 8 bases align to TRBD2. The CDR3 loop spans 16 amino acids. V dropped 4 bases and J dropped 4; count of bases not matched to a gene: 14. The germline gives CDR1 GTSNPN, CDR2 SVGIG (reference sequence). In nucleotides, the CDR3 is TGTGCCTGGACCCGGTGGGCGGGAGGCGGGAGAGAGACCCAGTACTTC. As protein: CAWTRWAGGGRETQYF.

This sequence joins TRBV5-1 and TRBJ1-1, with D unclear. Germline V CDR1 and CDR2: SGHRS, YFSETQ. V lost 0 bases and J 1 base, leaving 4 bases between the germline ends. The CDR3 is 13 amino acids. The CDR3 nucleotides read TGCGCCAGCAGCTTGGGAGGGAACACTGAAGCTTTCTTT. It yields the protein CASSLGGNTEAFF.